This TCR beta chain was recovered during a study of blood T cell repertoires in COVID-19. The authors' processing: Estimation of nucleated cell counts was performed using reference gene primer amplification. Data came from immunoSEQ multiplex PCR; TCRdb stores just in-frame clones and leaves some out. The V and J calls and the clone size are those of that table, but D and trimming were determined from the DNA. The sample holds 120,000 or so clones; roughly nine tenths are singletons and the top ten take roughly 3.7%. Sequencing used peripheral blood. The sequence was obtained from a man aged 45-65 years with active COVID-19.

The CDR3 DNA reads TGTGCCAGCTCACCCGCGAGACAGGGAATCGGCTCACCCCTCCACTTT. Protein: CASSPARQGIGSPLHF. This sequence joins TRBV18 and TRBJ1-6, with 7 nucleotides matching TRBD1. V shed 3 bases and J 10 bases; nucleotides not matched to a gene: 12. This CDR3 is built from 16 residues. Germline CDR1 is KGHSH and CDR2 is LQKENI.